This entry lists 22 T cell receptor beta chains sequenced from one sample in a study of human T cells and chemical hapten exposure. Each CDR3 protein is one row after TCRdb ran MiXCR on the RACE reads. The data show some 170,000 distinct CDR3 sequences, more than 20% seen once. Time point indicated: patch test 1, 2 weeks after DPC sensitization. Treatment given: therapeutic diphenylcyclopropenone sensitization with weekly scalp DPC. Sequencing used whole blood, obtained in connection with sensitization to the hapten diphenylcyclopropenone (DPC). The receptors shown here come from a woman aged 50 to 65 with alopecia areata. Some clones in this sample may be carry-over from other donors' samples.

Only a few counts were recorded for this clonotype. This chain's CDR3 is CATNGGGVYNEQFF. The CDR3 bases are TGTGCCACCAACGGGGGCGGGGTTTACAATGAGCAGTTCTTC. V is TRBV15 and J is TRBJ2-1; D is perhaps TRBD1 or TRBD2 (6 bases each). CDR1 is LNHNV and CDR2 is YYDKDF in the germline V gene (reference sequence). The CDR3 totals 14 residues. V was clipped by 7 bases and J by 4 bases, with 14 bases between them.

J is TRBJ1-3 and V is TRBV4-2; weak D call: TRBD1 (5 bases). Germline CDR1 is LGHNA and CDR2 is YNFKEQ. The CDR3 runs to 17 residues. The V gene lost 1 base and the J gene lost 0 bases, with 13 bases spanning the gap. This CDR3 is CASSQVGVPSSGNTIYF. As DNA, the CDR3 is TGTGCCAGCAGCCAAGTAGGGGTCCCGTCCTCTGGAAACACCATATATTTT.

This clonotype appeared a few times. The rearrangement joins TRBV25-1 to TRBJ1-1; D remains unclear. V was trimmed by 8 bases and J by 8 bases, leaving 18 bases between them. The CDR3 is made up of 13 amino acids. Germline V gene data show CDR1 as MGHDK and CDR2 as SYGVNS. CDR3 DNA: TGTGCCAGCTCCGCCCTTCACCGAGGGGAAGCTTTCTTT. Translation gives CASSALHRGEAFF.

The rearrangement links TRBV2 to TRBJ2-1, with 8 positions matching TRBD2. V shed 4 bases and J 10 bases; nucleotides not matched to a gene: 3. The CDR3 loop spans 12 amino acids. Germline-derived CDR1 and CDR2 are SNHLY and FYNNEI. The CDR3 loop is CASSAGTREQFF. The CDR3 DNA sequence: TGTGCCAGCAGTGCCGGGACTAGGGAGCAGTTCTTC.

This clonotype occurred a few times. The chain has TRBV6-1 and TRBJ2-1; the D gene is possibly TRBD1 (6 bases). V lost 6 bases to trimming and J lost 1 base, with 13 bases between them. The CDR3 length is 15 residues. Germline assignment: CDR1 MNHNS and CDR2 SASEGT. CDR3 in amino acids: CASSIDQGSYNEQFF. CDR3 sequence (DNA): TGTGCCAGCAGCATCGACCAGGGGTCCTACAATGAGCAGTTCTTC.

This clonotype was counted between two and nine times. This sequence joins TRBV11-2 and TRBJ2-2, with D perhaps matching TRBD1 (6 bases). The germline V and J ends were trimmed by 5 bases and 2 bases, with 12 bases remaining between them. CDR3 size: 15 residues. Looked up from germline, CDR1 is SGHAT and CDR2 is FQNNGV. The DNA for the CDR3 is TGTGCCAGCAGCCTTTTCAGGGGAAACACCGGGGAGCTGTTTTTT. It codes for CASSLFRGNTGELFF.

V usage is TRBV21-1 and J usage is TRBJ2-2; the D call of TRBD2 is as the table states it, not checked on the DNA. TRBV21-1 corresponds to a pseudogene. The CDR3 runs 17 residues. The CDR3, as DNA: TGTGCCAGCAGCACCCCGTCGGGACTTAGAATCACCGGGGAGCTGTTTTTT. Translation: CASSTPSGLRITGELFF.

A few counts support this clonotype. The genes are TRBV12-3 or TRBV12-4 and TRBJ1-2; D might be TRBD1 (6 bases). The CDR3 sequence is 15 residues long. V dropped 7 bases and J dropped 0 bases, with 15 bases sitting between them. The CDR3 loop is CASTSITGPNYGYTF. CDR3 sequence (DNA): TGTGCCAGCACCTCTATTACAGGGCCTAACTATGGCTACACCTTC.

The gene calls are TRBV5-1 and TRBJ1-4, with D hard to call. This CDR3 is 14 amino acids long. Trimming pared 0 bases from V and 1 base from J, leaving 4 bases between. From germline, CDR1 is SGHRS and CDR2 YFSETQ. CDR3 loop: CASSLGVTNEKLFF. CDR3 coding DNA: TGCGCCAGCAGCTTGGGGGTAACTAATGAAAAACTGTTTTTT.

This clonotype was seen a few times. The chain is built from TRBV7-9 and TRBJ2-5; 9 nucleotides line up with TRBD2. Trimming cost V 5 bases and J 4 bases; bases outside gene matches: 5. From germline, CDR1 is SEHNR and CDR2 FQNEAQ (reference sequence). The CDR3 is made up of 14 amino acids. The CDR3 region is CASSPMGLAETQYF. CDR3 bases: TGTGCCAGCAGCCCTATGGGACTAGCAGAGACCCAGTACTTC.

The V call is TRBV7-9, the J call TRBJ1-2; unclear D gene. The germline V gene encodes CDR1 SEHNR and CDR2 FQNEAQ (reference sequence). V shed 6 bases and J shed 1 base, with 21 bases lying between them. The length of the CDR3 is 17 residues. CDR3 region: CASRPTRSLQINYGYTF. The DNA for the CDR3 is TGTGCCAGCAGACCAACACGATCTCTCCAAATTAACTATGGCTACACCTTC.

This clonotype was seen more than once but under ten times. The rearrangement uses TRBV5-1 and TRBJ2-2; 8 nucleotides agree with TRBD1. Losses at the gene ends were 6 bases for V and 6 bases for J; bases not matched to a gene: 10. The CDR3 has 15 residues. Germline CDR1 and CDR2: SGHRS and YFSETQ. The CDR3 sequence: CASTLEGQVSGELFF. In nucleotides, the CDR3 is TGCGCCAGCACCCTTGAGGGACAGGTTTCCGGGGAGCTGTTTTTT. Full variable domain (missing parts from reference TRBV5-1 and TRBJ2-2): KAGVTQTPRYLIKTRGQQVTLSCSPISGHRSVSWYQQTPGQGLQFLFEYFSETQRNKGNFPGRFSGRQFSNSRSEMNVSTLELGDSALYLCASTLEGQVSGELFFGEGSRLTVL.

In nucleotides, the CDR3 is TGTGCCAGCAGTTTAATCGACAGGGGAGGGTATGAAAAACTGTTTTTT. Residues: CASSLIDRGGYEKLFF. This rearrangement joins TRBV6-6 to TRBJ1-4; 8 bases are a match to TRBD1. The J segment lost 6 bases and the V segment lost 4 bases, leaving 10 bases of the junction unmatched. The CDR3 totals 16 residues. CDR1 and CDR2 (germline): MNHNY, SVGAGI (reference sequence).

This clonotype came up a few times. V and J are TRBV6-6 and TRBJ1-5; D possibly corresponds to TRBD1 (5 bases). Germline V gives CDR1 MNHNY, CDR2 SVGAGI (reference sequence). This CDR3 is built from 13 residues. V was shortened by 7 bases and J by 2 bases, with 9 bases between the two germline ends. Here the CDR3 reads CASTLGGNQPQHF. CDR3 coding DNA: TGTGCCAGCACCCTGGGGGGCAATCAGCCCCAGCATTTT.

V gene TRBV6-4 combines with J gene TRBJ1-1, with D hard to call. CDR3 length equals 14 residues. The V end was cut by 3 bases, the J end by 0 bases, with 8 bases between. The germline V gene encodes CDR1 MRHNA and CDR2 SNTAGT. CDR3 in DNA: TGTGCCAGCAGTGAGGAGGCAGTGAACACTGAAGCTTTCTTT. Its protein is CASSEEAVNTEAFF.

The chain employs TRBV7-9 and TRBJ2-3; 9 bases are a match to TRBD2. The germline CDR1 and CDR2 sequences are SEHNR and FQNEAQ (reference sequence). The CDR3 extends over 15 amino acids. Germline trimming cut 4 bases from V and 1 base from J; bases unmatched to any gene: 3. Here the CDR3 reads CASSSSGKGTDTQYF. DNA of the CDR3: TGTGCCAGCAGCTCTAGCGGGAAGGGCACAGATACGCAGTATTTT.

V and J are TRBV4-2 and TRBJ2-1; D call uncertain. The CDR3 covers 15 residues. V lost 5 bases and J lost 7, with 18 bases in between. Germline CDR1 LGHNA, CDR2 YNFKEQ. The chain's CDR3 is CASSSFPGVLNEQFF. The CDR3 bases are TGTGCCAGCAGCTCCTTCCCTGGGGTGTTGAATGAGCAGTTCTTC.

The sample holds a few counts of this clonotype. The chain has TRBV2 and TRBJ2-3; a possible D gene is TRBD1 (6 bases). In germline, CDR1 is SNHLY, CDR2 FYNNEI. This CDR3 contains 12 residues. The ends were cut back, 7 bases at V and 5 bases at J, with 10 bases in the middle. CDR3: CASTNREDTQYF. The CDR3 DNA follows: TGTGCCAGCACTAACAGGGAAGATACGCAGTATTTT.

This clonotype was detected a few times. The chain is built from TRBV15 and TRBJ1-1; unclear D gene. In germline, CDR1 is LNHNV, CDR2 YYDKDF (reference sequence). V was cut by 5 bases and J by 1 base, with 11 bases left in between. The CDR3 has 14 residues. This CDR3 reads CATSLGTANTEAFF. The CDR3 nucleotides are TGTGCCACCAGCTTGGGCACAGCGAACACTGAAGCTTTCTTT.

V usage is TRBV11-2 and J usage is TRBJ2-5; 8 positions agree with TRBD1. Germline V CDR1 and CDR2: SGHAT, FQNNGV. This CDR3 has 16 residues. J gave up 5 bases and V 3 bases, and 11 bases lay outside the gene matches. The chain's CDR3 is CASSLGAGGEYETQYF. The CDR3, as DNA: TGTGCCAGCAGCTTGGGGGCAGGGGGCGAGTACGAGACCCAGTACTTC.

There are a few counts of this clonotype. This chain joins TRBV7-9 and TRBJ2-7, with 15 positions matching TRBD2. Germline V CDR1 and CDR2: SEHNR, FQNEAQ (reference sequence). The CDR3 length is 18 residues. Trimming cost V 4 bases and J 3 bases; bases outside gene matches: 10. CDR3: CASSSTGLAGGTHYEQYF. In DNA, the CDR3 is TGTGCCAGCAGCTCTACCGGACTAGCGGGAGGGACCCACTACGAGCAGTACTTC.

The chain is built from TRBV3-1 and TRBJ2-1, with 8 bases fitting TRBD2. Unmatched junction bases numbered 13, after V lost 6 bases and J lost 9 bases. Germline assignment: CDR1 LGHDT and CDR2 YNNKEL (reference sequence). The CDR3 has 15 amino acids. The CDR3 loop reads CASSLRGLVPSEQFF. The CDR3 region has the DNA TGTGCCAGCAGTCTAAGGGGACTAGTTCCTTCTGAGCAGTTCTTC.